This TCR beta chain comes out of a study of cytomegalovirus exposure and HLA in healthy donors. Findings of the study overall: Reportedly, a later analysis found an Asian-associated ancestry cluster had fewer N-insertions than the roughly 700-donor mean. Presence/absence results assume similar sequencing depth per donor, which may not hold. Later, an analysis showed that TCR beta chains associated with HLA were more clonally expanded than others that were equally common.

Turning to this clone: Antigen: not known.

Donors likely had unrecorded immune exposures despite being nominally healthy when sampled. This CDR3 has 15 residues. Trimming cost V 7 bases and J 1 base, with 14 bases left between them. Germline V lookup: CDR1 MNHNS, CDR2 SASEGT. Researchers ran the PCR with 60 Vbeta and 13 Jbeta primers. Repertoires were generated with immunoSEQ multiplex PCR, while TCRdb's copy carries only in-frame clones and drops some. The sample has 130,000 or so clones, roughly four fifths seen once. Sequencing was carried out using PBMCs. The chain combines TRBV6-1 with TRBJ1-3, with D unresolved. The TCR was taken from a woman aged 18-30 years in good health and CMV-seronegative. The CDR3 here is CASTEGRLSGNTIYF. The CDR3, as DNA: TGTGCCAGCACTGAGGGCCGGTTATCTGGAAACACCATATATTTT.